These 18 T cell receptor beta chains originate from one sample sequenced in a study of control samples from healthy donors and cancer patients. The repertoire was sequenced with immunoSEQ multiplex PCR; TCRdb's copy has only in-frame clones and lacks some. The data contain about 20,000 clones, roughly nine tenths of them singletons. The sequencing sample was made of PBMCs. These TCRs come from a man aged 60-69 years with head and neck cancer.

The chain uses TRBV7-2 and TRBJ1-5; D is unresolved. The ends were cut back, 5 bases at V and 10 bases at J, with 12 bases in the middle. CDR1 is SGHTA, CDR2 FQGNSA, per germline. The CDR3 totals 12 residues. The CDR3 coding sequence is TGTGCCAGCAGCCCCGCCCGAGGACCCCAGCATTTT. Translating gives CASSPARGPQHF.

As to this clone: At one end the junction does not follow the germline gene, possibly because of a read error. This chain uses TRBV6-1 with TRBJ1-2; possible D gene TRBD1, 6 bases. The CDR3 totals 13 residues. Germline CDR1 and CDR2: MNHNS and SASEGT. The chain's CDR3 is CASSEARGTQWSF. DNA of the CDR3: TGTGCCAGCAGTGAAGCCAGGGGCACCCAGTGGTCCTTC.

This clone turned up a few times. The sample contains more than one DNA sequence encoding this CDR3. The J gene is TRBJ1-2, the V gene TRBV6-6; 7 positions agree with TRBD1. CDR1 and CDR2 (germline): MNHNY, SVGAGI (reference sequence). The CDR3 is 13 amino acids. The V and J ends lost 8 bases and 4 bases, in that order; junction bases with no gene match: 7. CDR3 nucleotide sequence: TGTGCCAGCTCCAGGACAGGCGGCTATGGCTACACCTTC. Translated, it gives CASSRTGGYGYTF.

This chain joins TRBV7-6 and TRBJ2-2, with 8 nucleotides matching TRBD2. Germline lookup yields CDR1 SGHVS and CDR2 FNYEAQ. V lost 5 bases to trimming and J lost 10 bases; unmatched junction nucleotides: 9. The CDR3 consists of 14 residues. The CDR3 nucleotides are TGTGCCAGCAGCGGCAAAGCGGGGGTGAAGGAGCTGTTTTTT. This sequence encodes CASSGKAGVKELFF.

This chain links TRBV3-1 (or the pseudogene TRBV3-2) with TRBJ1-2, with D possibly TRBD1 on 5 matching bases. The germline V gene encodes CDR1 LGHDT and CDR2 YNNKEL (reference sequence). This CDR3 contains 14 residues. V shed 4 bases and J shed 4 bases, with 13 bases lying between them. CDR3 in amino acids: CASSPPGAGYGYTF. The CDR3 nucleotides are TGTGCCAGCAGCCCCCCCGGGGCGGGCTATGGCTACACCTTC.

This sequence joins TRBV2 and TRBJ2-4; possible D gene TRBD1, 6 bases. The V end lost 6 bases, the J end lost 6 bases, and 15 bases lay between the germline ends. From germline, CDR1 is SNHLY and CDR2 FYNNEI. CDR3 length: 14 residues. CDR3 DNA sequence: TGTGCCAGCAGCGTTAACCAGGACAGAAACATTCAGTACTTC. It is translated as CASSVNQDRNIQYF.

J is TRBJ2-3 and V is TRBV5-4; 11 positions match TRBD2. This CDR3 has 19 residues. V trimming: 0 bases; J trimming: 2 bases; junction bases outside the gene matches: 11. Germline assignment: CDR1 SGHNT and CDR2 YYREEE (reference sequence). CDR3 DNA sequence: TGTGCCAGCAGCTTGGGAGCATCCACTAGCGGGGGCACCACAGATACGCAGTATTTT. This codes for CASSLGASTSGGTTDTQYF.

This clone occurred once. This chain links TRBV14 with TRBJ2-1; D gene ambiguous. The CDR3 has 18 residues. CDR1 is SGHDN, CDR2 FVKESK, per germline. V shed 0 bases and J shed 1 base, with 16 bases lying between them. CDR3 amino acids: CASSQEKVVGLSYNEQFF. The CDR3 DNA is TGTGCCAGCAGCCAAGAAAAAGTTGTGGGTCTTTCCTACAATGAGCAGTTCTTC. The full variable domain, completed using reference TRBV14 and TRBJ2-1, is EAGVTQFPSHSVIEKGQTVTLRCDPISGHDNLYWYRRVMGKEIKFLLHFVKESKQDESGMPNNRFLAERTGGTYSTLKVQPAELEDSGVYFCASSQEKVVGLSYNEQFFGPGTRLTVL.

This clone has just one count. The chain uses TRBV4-1 and TRBJ1-1; 9 positions agree with TRBD1. CDR1 is MGHRA, CDR2 YSYEKL, per germline. The length of the CDR3 is 17 residues. J lost 0 bases, V lost 4 bases, and 9 bases had no gene match. Written as DNA, the CDR3 is TGCGCCAGCAGCCTTAGTCCCGGGACAGGGTTGAACACTGAAGCTTTCTTT. This encodes CASSLSPGTGLNTEAFF.

CDR3 sequence (DNA): TGTGCCAGCAGTCTGAATCAGGGGAATTCACCCCTCCACTTT. Translated, it gives CASSLNQGNSPLHF. The chain is built from TRBV3-1 (or the pseudogene TRBV3-2) and TRBJ1-6; possibly TRBD1 for D (6 bases). There are 14 residues in the CDR3. CDR1 LGHDT and CDR2 YNNKEL come from the germline V gene (reference sequence). The V and J ends lost 6 bases and 7 bases respectively, with 13 bases between them.

CDR3 sequence (DNA): TGTGCCATCAGTGAGGGACTCGGTATCAATGAGCAGTTCTTC. It yields the protein CAISEGLGINEQFF. The V gene is TRBV10-3, the J gene TRBJ2-1; tentatively, D is TRBD2 (5 bases). The CDR3 is 14 residues long. Germline loops: CDR1 ENHRY, CDR2 SYGVKD. V shed 2 bases and J shed 6 bases, with 11 bases lying between them.

The J gene is TRBJ2-1, the V gene TRBV27; 10 bases align to TRBD2. After removal of 2 bases from V and 9 bases from J, the junction contained 10 bases not matched to a gene. The germline V gene has CDR1 MNHEY and CDR2 SMNVEV (reference sequence). The CDR3 totals 16 residues. CDR3: CASSLPPLAGDFEQFF. CDR3 nucleotide sequence: TGTGCCAGCAGTTTACCACCGCTAGCGGGGGATTTTGAGCAGTTCTTC.

The chain carries TRBV7-9 and TRBJ2-2; D is uncertain. Trimming left V 5 bases short and J 6 bases short, with 13 bases between. The CDR3 loop spans 14 amino acids. Germline V lookup: CDR1 SEHNR, CDR2 FQNEAQ (reference sequence). The CDR3 here is CASSPPDGPGELFF. The CDR3 region has the DNA TGTGCCAGCAGCCCTCCGGATGGCCCCGGGGAGCTGTTTTTT.

In DNA form, the CDR3 reads TGCGCCAGCAGCTTCCAGGGACAGGGGGCCACTGAAGCTTTCTTT. It yields the protein CASSFQGQGATEAFF. The chain has TRBV5-1 and TRBJ1-1; 12 nucleotides line up with TRBD1. Trimming cost V 2 bases and J 4 bases; bases outside gene matches: 3. CDR3 length: 15 residues. The germline V gene encodes CDR1 SGHRS and CDR2 YFSETQ.

V usage is TRBV4-2 and J usage is TRBJ2-7, with D hard to call. Germline CDR1 LGHNA, CDR2 YNFKEQ. CDR3 length: 16 amino acids. Trimming left V 0 bases short and J 3 bases short, with 15 bases between. The chain's CDR3 is CASSQDSVKRVYEQYF. The CDR3 bases are TGTGCCAGCAGCCAAGATTCAGTGAAAAGGGTCTACGAGCAGTACTTC.

The gene calls are TRBV4-1 and TRBJ2-1; weak D call: TRBD1 (6 bases). The germline CDR1 and CDR2 sequences are MGHRA and YSYEKL. The germline V and J ends were trimmed by 6 bases and 9 bases, with 12 bases remaining between them. This CDR3 has 12 amino acids. The chain's CDR3 is CASRPLGGEQFF. The DNA for the CDR3 is TGCGCCAGCAGGCCCCTAGGGGGTGAGCAGTTCTTC.

This clone was counted a single time. CDR3 region: CASSQPGYEQYF. DNA of the CDR3: TGTGCCAGCAGCCAACCTGGCTACGAGCAGTACTTC. This chain links TRBV3-1 (or the pseudogene TRBV3-2) with TRBJ2-7; D is unclear. The V and J ends lost 2 bases and 3 bases respectively, with 5 bases between them. In germline, CDR1 is LGHDT, CDR2 YNNKEL (reference sequence). The CDR3 loop spans 12 amino acids.

This chain uses TRBV14 with TRBJ2-5; D gene ambiguous. V lost 0 bases, J lost 7 bases, and 6 bases lay in between. The CDR3 length is 12 residues. Germline CDR1 reads SGHDN; CDR2 reads FVKESK. CDR3: CASSQDIGTQYF. In DNA, the CDR3 is TGTGCCAGCAGCCAAGATATCGGGACCCAGTACTTC. Combining the CDR3 with reference TRBV14 and TRBJ2-5 gives the whole variable domain EAGVTQFPSHSVIEKGQTVTLRCDPISGHDNLYWYRRVMGKEIKFLLHFVKESKQDESGMPNNRFLAERTGGTYSTLKVQPAELEDSGVYFCASSQDIGTQYFGPGTRLLVL.